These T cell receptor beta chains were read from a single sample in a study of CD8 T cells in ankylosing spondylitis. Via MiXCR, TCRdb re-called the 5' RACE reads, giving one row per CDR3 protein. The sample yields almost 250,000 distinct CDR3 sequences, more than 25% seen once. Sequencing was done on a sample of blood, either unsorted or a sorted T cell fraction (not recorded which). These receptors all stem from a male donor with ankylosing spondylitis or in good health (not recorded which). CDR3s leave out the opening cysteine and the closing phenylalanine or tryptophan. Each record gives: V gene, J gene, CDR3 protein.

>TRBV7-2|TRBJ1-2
ASSPAPTLRTEGYT
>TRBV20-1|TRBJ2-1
SAPRLAGASYNEQF
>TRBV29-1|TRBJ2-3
SVVQGTDTQY
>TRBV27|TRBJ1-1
ASSLRGRNTEAF
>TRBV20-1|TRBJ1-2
SATRARDSGYGYT
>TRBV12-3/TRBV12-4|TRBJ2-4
ASSFVAGEVNIQY
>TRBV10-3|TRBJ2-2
AIRPGTASNTGELF
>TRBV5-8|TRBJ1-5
ASSSARGQPQH
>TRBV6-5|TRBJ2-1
ASSSIRGPGEQF
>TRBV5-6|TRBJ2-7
ASSSRAGEQY
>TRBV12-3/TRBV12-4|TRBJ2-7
ASSLDGRSYEQY
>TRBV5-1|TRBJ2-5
ASSQTHQETQY
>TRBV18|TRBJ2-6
ASSPTGQNSGANVLT
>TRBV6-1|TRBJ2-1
ASERRGRSNEQF
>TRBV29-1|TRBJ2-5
SVEYKRETQY
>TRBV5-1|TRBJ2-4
ASSLDAPGVNIQY
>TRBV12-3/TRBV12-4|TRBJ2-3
ASSDSPRDTQY
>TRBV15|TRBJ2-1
ATSREQGTYNEQF
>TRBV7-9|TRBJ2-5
ASSESDPQETQY
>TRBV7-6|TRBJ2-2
ASSLSVGWYGELF
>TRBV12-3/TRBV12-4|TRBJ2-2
ASSDPIIAGGDTGELF
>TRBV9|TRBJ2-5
ASSAFPGTLQETQY